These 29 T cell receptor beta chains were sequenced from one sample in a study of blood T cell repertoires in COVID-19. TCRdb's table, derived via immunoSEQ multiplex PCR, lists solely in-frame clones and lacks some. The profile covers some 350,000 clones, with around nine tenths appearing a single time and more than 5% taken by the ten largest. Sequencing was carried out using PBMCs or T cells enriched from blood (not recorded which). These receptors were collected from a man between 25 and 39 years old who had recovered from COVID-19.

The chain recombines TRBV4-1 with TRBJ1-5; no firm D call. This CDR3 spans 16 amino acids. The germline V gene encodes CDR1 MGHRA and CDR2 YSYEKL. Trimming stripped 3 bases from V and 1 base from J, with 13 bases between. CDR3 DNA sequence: TGCGCCAGCAGCCATAGGTTAGCCGGAAGCAATCAGCCCCAGCATTTT. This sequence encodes CASSHRLAGSNQPQHF.

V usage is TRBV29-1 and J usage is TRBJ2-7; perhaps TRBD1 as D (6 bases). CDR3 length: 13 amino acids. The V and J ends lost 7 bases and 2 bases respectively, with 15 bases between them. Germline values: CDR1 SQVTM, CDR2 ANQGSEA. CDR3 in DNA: TGCAGCGCCGTAGGGGACAAGGCCTACGAGCAGTACTTC. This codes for CSAVGDKAYEQYF.

CDR3 protein: CASSDPGLMNTEAFF. The CDR3 bases are TGTGCCAGCAGTGATCCGGGACTAATGAACACTGAAGCTTTCTTT. The V and J genes are TRBV2 and TRBJ1-1; a possible D gene is TRBD1 (5 bases). Germline-derived CDR1 and CDR2 are SNHLY and FYNNEI. The V end lost 3 bases, the J end lost 0 bases, and 11 bases lay between the germline ends. This CDR3 comprises 15 residues. The complete variable domain, with remaining parts taken from reference TRBV2 and TRBJ1-1, reads EPEVTQTPSHQVTQMGQEVILRCVPISNHLYFYWYRQILGQKVEFLVSFYNNEISEKSEIFDDQFSVERPDGSNFTLKIRSTKLEDSAMYFCASSDPGLMNTEAFFGQGTRLTVV.

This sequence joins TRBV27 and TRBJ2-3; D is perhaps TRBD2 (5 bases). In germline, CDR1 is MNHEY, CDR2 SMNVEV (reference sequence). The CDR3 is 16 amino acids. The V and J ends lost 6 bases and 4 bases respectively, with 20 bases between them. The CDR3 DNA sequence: TGTGCCAGCAGGGACTCCCGGGTCAGGCCGGCAGATACGCAGTATTTT. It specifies CASRDSRVRPADTQYF.

The CDR3 sequence is CASSPGDGHSEAFF. The CDR3 region has the DNA TGTGCCAGCTCACCAGGGGATGGACACTCTGAAGCTTTCTTT. The chain links TRBV18 to TRBJ1-1; maybe TRBD1 (5 bases). Germline loops: CDR1 KGHSH, CDR2 LQKENI. CDR3 length equals 14 residues. Trimming removed 2 bases from V and 6 bases from J, with 13 bases in between.

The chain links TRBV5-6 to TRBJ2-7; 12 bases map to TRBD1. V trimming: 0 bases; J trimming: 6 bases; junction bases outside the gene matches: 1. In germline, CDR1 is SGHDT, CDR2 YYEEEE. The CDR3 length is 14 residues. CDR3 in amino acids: CASSLGDRGREQYF. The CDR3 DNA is TGTGCCAGCAGCTTGGGGGACAGGGGGCGCGAGCAGTACTTC.

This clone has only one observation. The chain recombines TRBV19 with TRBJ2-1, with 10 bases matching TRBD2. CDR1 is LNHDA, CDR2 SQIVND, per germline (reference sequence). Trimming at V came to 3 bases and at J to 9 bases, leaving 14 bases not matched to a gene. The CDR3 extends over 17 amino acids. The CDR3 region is CASSMMLGAGGLREQFF. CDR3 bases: TGTGCCAGTAGTATGATGTTAGGAGCGGGGGGGCTACGTGAGCAGTTCTTC.

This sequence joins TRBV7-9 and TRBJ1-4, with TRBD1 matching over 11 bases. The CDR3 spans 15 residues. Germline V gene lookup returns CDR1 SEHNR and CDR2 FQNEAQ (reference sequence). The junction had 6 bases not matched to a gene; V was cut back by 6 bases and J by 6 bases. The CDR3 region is CASRPRTGGDEKLFF. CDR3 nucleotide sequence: TGTGCCAGCAGGCCAAGGACAGGGGGCGATGAAAAACTGTTTTTT. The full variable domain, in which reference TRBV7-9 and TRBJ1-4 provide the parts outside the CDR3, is DTGVSQNPRHKITKRGQNVTFRCDPISEHNRLYWYRQTLGQGPEFLTYFQNEAQLEKSRLLSDRFSAERPKGSFSTLEIQRTEQGDSAMYLCASRPRTGGDEKLFFGSGTQLSVL.

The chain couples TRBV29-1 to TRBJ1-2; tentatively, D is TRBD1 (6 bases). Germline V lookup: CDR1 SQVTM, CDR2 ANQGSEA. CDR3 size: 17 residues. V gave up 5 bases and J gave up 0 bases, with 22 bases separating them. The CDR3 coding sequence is TGCAGCGTTAAAAATGTCGGCAGGGGCGAAACTAACTATGGCTACACCTTC. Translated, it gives CSVKNVGRGETNYGYTF.

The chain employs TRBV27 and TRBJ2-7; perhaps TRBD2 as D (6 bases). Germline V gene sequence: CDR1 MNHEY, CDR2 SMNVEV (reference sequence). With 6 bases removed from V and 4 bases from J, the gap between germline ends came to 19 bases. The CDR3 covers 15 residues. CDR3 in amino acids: CASSPRAGLRYEQYF. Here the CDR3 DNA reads TGTGCCAGCAGCCCCCGGGCGGGGTTGAGATACGAGCAGTACTTC.

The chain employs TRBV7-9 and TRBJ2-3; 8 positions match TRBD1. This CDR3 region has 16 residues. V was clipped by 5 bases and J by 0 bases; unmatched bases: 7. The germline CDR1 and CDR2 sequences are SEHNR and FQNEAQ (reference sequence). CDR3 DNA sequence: TGTGCCAGCAGCAAACAGGGGGGAAGTAGCACAGATACGCAGTATTTT. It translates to CASSKQGGSSTDTQYF.

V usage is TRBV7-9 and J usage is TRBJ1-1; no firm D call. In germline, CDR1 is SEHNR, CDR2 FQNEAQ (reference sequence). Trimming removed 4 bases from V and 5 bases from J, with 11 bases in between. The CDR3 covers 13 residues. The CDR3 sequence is CASSSFFGTEAFF. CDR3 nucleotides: TGTGCCAGCAGCTCATTCTTCGGTACTGAAGCTTTCTTT. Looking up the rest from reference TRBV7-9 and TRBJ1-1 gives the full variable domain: DTGVSQNPRHKITKRGQNVTFRCDPISEHNRLYWYRQTLGQGPEFLTYFQNEAQLEKSRLLSDRFSAERPKGSFSTLEIQRTEQGDSAMYLCASSSFFGTEAFFGQGTRLTVV.

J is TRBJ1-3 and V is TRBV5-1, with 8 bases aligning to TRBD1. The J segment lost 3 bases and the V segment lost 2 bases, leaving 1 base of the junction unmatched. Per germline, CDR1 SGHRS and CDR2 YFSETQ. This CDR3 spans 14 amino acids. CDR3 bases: TGCGCCAGCAGCTTTGGGACAGGTGGAAACACCATATATTTT. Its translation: CASSFGTGGNTIYF.

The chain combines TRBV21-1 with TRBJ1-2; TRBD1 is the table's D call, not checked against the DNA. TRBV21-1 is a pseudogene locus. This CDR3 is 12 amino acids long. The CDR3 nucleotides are TGTGCCAGCAGTGGACAGGGACTCAGCTACACCTTC. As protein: CASSGQGLSYTF.

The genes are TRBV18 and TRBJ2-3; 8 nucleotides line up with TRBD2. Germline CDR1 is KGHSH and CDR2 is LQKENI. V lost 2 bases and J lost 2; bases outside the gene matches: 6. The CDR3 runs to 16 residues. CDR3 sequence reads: CASSPRAGGPTDTQYF. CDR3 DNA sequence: TGTGCCAGCTCACCAAGGGCGGGGGGTCCCACAGATACGCAGTATTTT. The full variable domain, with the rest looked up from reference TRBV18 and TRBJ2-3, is NAGVMQNPRHLVRRRGQEARLRCSPMKGHSHVYWYRQLPEEGLKFMVYLQKENIIDESGMPKERFSAEFPKEGPSILRIQQVVRGDSAAYFCASSPRAGGPTDTQYFGPGTRLTVL.

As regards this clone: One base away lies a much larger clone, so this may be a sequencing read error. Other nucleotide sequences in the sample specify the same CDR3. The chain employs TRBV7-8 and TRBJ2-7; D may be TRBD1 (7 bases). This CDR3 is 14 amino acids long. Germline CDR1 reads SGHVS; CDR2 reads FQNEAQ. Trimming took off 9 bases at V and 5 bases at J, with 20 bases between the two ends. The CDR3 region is CASSVRTGGNEQYF. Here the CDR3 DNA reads TGTGCCAGTAGCGTCCGGACAGGAGGGAACGAGCAGTACTTC.

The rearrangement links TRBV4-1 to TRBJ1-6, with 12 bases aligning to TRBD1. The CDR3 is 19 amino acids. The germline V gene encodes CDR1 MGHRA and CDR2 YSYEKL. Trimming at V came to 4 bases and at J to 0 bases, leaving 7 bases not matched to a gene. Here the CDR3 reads CASSRKEGQGASYNSPLHF. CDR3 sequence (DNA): TGCGCCAGCAGCCGAAAGGAGGGACAGGGGGCCTCCTATAATTCACCCCTCCACTTT.

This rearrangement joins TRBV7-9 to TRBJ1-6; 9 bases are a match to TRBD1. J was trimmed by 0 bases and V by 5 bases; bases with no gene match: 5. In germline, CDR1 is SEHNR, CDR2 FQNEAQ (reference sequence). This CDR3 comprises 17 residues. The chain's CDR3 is CASSPGQGRSYNSPLHF. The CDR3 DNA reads TGTGCCAGCAGCCCGGGACAGGGACGCTCCTATAATTCACCCCTCCACTTT.

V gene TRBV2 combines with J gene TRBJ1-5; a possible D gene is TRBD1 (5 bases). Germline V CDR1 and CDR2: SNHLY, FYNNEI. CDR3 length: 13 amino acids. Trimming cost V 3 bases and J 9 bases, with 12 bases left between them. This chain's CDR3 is CASSDGGMGPQHF. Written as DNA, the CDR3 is TGTGCCAGCAGTGATGGGGGGATGGGGCCCCAGCATTTT.

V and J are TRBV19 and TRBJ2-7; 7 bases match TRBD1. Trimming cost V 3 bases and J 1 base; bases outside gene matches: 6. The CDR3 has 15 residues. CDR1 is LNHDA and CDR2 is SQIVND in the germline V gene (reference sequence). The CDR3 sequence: CASSIAGTASYEQYF. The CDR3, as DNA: TGTGCCAGTAGTATCGCCGGGACAGCTTCCTACGAGCAGTACTTC. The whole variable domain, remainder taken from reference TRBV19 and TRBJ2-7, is DGGITQSPKYLFRKEGQNVTLSCEQNLNHDAMYWYRQDPGQGLRLIYYSQIVNDFQKGDIAEGYSVSREKKESFPLTVTSAQKNPTAFYLCASSIAGTASYEQYFGPGTRLTVT.

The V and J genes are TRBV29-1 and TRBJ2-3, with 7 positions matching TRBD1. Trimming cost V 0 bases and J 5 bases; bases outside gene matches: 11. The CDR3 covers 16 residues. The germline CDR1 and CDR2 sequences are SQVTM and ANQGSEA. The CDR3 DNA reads TGCAGCGTTGAAGATCGGTTGAGGGGGCAAGGAGATACGCAGTATTTT. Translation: CSVEDRLRGQGDTQYF.

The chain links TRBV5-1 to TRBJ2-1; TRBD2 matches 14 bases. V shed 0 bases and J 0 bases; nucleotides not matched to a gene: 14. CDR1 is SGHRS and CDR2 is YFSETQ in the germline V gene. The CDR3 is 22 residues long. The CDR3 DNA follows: TGCGCCAGCAGCTTGGTCCTTACCGGGACTAGCGGGGGTTACAGCTCCTACAATGAGCAGTTCTTC. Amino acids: CASSLVLTGTSGGYSSYNEQFF.

CDR3: CASSLAGNYEQYF. For the CDR3, the DNA is TGCGCCAGCAGCTTGGCAGGGAACTACGAGCAGTACTTC. The rearrangement uses TRBV5-1 and TRBJ2-7, with D perhaps matching TRBD1 (5 bases). The germline V and J ends were trimmed by 0 bases and 3 bases, with 7 bases remaining between them. Germline CDR1 SGHRS, CDR2 YFSETQ. The length of the CDR3 is 13 residues.

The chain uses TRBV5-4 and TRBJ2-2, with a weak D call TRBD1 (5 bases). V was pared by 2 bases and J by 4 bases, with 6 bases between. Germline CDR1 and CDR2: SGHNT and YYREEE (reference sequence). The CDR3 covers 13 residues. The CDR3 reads CASSFRGTGELFF. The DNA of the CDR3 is TGTGCCAGCAGCTTTAGGGGCACCGGGGAGCTGTTTTTT.

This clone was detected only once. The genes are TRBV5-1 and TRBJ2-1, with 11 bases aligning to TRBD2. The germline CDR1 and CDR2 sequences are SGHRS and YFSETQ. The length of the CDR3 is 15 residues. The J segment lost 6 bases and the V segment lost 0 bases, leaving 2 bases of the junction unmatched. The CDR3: CASSLGGLAGNEQFF. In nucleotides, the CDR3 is TGCGCCAGCAGCTTGGGTGGACTAGCGGGCAATGAGCAGTTCTTC.

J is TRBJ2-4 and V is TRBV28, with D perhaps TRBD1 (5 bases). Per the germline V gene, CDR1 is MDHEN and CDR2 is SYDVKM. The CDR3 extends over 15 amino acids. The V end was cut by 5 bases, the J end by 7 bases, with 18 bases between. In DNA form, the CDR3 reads TGTGCCAGCAGTGAATGGGGCAATCCCGCCAACATTCAGTACTTC. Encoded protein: CASSEWGNPANIQYF.

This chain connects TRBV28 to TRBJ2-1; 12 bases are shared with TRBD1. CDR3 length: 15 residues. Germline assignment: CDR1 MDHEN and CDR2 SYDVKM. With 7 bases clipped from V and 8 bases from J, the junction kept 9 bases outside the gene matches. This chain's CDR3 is CASTAGQGAFDEQFF. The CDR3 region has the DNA TGTGCCAGCACCGCGGGACAGGGGGCATTCGATGAGCAGTTCTTC.

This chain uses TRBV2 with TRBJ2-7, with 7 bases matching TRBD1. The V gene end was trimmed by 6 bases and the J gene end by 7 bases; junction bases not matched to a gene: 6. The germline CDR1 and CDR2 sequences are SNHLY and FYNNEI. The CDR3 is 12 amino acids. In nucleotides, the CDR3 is TGTGCCAGCAGGGTGACAGGGTGGGAGCAGTACTTC. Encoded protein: CASRVTGWEQYF.

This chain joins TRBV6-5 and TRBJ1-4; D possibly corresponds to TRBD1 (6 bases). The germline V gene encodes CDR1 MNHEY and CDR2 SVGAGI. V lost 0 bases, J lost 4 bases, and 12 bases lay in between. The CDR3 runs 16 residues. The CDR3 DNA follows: TGTGCCAGCAGTTACTCGTTCTCAGGGGTTAATGAAAAACTGTTTTTT. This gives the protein CASSYSFSGVNEKLFF.